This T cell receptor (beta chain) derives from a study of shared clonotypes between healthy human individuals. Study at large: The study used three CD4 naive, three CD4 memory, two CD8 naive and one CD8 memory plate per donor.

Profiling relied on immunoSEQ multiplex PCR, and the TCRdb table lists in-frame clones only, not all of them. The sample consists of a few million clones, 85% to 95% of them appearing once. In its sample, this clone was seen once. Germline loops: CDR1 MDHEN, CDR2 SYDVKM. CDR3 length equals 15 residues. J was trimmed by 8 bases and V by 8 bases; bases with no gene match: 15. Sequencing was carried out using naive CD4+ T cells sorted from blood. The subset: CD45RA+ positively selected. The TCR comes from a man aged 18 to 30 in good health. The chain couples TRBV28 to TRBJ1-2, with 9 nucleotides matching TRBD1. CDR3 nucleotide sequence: TGTGCCAGCGCCCTACCCGGGACAGGGACGGTGGGCTACACCTTC. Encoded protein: CASALPGTGTVGYTF.